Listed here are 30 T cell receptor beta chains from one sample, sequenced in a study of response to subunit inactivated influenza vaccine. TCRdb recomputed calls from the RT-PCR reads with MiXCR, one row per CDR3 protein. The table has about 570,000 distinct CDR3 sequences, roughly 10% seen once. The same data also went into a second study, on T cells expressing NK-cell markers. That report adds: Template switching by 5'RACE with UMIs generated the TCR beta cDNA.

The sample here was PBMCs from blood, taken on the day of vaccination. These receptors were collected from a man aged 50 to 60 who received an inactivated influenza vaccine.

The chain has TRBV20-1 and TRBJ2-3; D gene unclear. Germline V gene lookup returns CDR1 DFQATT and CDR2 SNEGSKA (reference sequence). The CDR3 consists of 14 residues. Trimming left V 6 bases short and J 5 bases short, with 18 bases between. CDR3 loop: CSASRAPVQDTQYF. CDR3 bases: TGCAGTGCCAGCCGGGCCCCGGTGCAAGATACGCAGTATTTT.

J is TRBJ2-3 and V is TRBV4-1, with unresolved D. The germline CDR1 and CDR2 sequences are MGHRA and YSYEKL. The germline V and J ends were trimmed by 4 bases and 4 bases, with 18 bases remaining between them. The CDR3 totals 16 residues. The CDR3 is CASSPWSRSPPDTQYF. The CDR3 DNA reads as TGCGCCAGCAGCCCGTGGTCCCGCAGCCCGCCAGATACGCAGTATTTT.

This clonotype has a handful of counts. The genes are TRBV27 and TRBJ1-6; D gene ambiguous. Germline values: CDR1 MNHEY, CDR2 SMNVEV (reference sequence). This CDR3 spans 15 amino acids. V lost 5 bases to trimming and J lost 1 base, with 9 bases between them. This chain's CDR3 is CASSGRESYNSPLHF. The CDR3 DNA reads TGTGCCAGCAGTGGAAGAGAGTCCTATAATTCACCCCTCCACTTT.

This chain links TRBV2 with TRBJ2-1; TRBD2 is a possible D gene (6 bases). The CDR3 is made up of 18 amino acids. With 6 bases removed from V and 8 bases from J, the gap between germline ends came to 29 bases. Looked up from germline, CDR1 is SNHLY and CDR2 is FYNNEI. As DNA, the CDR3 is TGTGCCAGCAGCGGCTTGGATACTCTAGCGACCCTGGTCTATGAGCAGTTCTTC. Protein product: CASSGLDTLATLVYEQFF.

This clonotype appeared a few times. CDR3 residues: CASSSRDREGIQYF. For the CDR3, the DNA is TGTGCCAGCAGTTCCCGGGACAGGGAGGGCATTCAGTACTTC. The gene calls are TRBV6-5 and TRBJ2-4, with TRBD1 matching 9 bases. V gave up 4 bases and J gave up 9 bases; unmatched junction bases: 7. CDR3 length: 14 residues. Per the germline V gene, CDR1 is MNHEY and CDR2 is SVGAGI.

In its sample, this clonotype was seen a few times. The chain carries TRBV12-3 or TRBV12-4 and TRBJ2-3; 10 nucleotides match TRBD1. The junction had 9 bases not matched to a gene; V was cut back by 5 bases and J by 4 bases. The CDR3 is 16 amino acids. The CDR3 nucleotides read TGTGCCAGCAGTCCCGGGACAGGGGCCCCGCCAGATACGCAGTATTTT. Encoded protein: CASSPGTGAPPDTQYF.

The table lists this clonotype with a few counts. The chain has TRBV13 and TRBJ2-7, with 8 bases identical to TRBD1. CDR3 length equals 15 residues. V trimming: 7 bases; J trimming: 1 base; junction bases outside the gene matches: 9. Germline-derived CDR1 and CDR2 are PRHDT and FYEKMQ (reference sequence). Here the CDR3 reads CASTSHRQGSYEQYF. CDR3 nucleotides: TGTGCCAGCACCTCCCATAGACAGGGGTCCTACGAGCAGTACTTC.

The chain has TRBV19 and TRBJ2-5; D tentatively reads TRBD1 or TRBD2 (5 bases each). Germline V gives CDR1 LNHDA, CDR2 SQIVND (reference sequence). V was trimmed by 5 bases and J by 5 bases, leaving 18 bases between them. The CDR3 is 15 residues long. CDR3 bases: TGTGCCAGTAGTGCTGGGGACCGTCGTACGGAGACCCAGTACTTC. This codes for CASSAGDRRTETQYF.

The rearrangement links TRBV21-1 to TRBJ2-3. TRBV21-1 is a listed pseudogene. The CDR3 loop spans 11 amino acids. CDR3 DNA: TGTGCCAGCAGCAAGGCGGTTCCGCAGTATTTT. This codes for CASSKAVPQYF.

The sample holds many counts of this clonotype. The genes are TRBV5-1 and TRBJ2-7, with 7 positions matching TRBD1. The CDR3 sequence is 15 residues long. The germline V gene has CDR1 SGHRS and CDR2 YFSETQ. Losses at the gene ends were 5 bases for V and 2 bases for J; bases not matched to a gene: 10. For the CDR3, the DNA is TGCGCCAGCAGTCTGACAGGGACGGTGGCCTACGAGCAGTACTTC. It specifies CASSLTGTVAYEQYF.

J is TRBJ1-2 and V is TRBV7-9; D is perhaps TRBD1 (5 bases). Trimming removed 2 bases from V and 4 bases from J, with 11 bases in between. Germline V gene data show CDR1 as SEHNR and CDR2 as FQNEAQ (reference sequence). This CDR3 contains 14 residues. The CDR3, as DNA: TGTGCCAGCAGCTTAAGTGGACACCTCTATGGCTACACCTTC. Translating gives CASSLSGHLYGYTF.

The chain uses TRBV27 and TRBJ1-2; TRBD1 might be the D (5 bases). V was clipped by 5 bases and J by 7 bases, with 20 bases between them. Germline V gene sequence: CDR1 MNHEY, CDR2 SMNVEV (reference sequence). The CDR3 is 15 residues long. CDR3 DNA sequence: TGTGCCAGCAGTCGGGCAGGGTCCTCTGTTCGTGGCTACACCTTC. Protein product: CASSRAGSSVRGYTF.

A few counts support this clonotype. CDR3 sequence reads: CASSFNPMRDPNTGELFF. CDR3 coding DNA: TGCGCCAGCAGCTTTAATCCAATGAGAGATCCGAACACCGGGGAGCTGTTTTTT. The V and J genes are TRBV5-1 and TRBJ2-2; no definite D call. This CDR3 is 18 amino acids long. From germline, CDR1 is SGHRS and CDR2 YFSETQ. V was clipped by 2 bases and J by 0 bases, with 17 bases between them.

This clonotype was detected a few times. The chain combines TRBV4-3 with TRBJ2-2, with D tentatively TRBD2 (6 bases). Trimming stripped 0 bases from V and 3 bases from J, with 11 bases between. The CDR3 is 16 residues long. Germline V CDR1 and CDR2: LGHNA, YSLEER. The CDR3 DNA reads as TGCGCCAGCAGCCAAGATCTAGCGAGAGACACCGGGGAGCTGTTTTTT. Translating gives CASSQDLARDTGELFF.

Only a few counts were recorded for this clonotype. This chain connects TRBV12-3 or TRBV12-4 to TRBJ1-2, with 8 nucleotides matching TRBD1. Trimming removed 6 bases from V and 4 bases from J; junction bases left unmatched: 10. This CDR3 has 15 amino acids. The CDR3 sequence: CASSFGAGGVYGYTF. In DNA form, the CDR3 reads TGTGCCAGCAGCTTCGGGGCAGGGGGCGTCTATGGCTACACCTTC.

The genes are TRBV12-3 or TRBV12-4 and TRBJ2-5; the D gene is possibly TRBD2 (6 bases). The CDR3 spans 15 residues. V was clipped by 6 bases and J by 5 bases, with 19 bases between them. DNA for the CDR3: TGTGCCAGCAGCCAAACCCCCGGGGGACGGGAGACCCAGTACTTC. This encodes CASSQTPGGRETQYF.

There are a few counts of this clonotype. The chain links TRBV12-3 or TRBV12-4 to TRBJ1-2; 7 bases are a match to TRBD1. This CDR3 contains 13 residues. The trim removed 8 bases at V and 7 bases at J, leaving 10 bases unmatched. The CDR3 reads CASARIQGFGYTF. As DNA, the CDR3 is TGTGCCAGCGCACGAATACAGGGGTTTGGCTACACCTTC.

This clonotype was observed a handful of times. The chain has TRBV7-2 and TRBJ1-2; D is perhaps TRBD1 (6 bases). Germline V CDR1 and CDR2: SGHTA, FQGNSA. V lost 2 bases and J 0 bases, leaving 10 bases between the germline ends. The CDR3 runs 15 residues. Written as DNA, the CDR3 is TGTGCCAGCAGCTTATTCGGGACAACTAACTATGGCTACACCTTC. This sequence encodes CASSLFGTTNYGYTF.

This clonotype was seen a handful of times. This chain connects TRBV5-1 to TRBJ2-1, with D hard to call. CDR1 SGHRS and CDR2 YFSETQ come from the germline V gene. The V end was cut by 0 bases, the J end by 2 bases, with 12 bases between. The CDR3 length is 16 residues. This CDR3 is CASSLDPAPTYNEQFF. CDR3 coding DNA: TGCGCCAGCAGCTTGGACCCCGCTCCCACCTACAATGAGCAGTTCTTC.

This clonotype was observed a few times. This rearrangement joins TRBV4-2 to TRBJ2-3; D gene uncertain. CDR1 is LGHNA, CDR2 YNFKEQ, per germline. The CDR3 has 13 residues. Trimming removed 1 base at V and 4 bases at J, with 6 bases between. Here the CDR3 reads CASSQGLPDTQYF. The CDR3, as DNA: TGTGCCAGCAGCCAAGGTCTCCCAGATACGCAGTATTTT.

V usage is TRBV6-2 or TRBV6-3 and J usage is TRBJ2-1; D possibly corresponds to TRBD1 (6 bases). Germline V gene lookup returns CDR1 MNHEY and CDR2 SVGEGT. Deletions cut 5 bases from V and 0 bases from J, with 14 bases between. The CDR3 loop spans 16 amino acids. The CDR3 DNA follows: TGTGCCAGCAGTCCCTTCAGGGGCCACTCCTACAATGAGCAGTTCTTC. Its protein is CASSPFRGHSYNEQFF.

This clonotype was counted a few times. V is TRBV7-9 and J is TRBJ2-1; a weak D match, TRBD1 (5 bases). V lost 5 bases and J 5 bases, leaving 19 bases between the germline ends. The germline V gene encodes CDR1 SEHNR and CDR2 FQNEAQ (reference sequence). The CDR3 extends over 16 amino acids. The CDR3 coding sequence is TGTGCCAGCAGCCCCACGACAGACCGCAATCACAATGAGCAGTTCTTC. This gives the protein CASSPTTDRNHNEQFF.

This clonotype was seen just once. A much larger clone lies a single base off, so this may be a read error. The chain's CDR3 is CASSSNGQETQYF. CDR3 coding DNA: TGTGCCAGCAGTTCGAACGGGCAAGAGACCCAGTACTTC. The rearrangement links TRBV12-3 or TRBV12-4 to TRBJ2-5, with D hard to call. The CDR3 is 13 amino acids. Trimming took off 4 bases at V and 2 bases at J, with 8 bases between the two ends.

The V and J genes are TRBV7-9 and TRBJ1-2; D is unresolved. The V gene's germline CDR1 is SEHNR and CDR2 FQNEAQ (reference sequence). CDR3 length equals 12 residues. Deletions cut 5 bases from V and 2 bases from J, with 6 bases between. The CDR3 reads CASSQTNYGYTF. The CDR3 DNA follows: TGTGCCAGCAGCCAAACAAACTATGGCTACACCTTC.

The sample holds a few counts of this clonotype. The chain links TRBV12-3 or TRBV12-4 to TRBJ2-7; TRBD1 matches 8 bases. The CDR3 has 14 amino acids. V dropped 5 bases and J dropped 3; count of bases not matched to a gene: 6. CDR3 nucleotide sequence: TGTGCCAGCAGTCCCTCGGGACAGGTCTACGAGCAGTACTTC. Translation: CASSPSGQVYEQYF.

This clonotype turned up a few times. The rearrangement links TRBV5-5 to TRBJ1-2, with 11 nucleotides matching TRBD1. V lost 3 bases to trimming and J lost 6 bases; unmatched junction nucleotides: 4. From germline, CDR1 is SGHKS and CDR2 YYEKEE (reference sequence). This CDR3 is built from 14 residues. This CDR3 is CASSSGTGGNGYTF. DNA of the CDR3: TGTGCCAGCAGCTCCGGGACAGGGGGGAATGGCTACACCTTC.

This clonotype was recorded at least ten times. CDR3 in amino acids: CASAGESVGIYEQYF. DNA of the CDR3: TGTGCCAGCGCGGGTGAAAGTGTGGGGATTTACGAGCAGTACTTC. The chain is built from TRBV12-3 or TRBV12-4 and TRBJ2-7; D is perhaps TRBD2 (5 bases). CDR3 length: 15 amino acids. V was trimmed by 8 bases and J by 4 bases, leaving 21 bases between them.

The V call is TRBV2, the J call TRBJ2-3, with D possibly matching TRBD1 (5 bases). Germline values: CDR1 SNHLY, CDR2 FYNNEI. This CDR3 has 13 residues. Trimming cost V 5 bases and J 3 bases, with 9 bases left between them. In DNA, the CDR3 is TGTGCCAGCAGTTCCAGGGAAACAGATACGCAGTATTTT. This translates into CASSSRETDTQYF.

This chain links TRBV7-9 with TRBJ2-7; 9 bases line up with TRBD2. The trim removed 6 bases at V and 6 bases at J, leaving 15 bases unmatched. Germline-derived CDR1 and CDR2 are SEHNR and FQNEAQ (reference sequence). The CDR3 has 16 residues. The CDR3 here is CASSPGGSGRRLEQYF. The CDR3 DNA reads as TGTGCCAGCAGTCCCGGGGGTAGCGGGAGACGGCTCGAGCAGTACTTC.

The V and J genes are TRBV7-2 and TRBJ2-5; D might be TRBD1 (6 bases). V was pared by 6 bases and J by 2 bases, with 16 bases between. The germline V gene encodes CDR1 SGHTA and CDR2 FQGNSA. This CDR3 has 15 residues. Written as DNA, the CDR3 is TGTGCCAGCAGATCCGCAGGGGCCAGACAAGAGACCCAGTACTTC. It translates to CASRSAGARQETQYF.